This is a list of T cell receptor beta chains from one sample in a study of blood T cell repertoires in COVID-19. Repertoires were generated with immunoSEQ multiplex PCR, while TCRdb's copy carries only in-frame clones and drops some. The table has some 150,000 clones, about 84% seen once. Sequenced: peripheral blood. These receptors all stem from a woman older than 75 in a cohort sampled during active or convalescent COVID-19. The CDR3 runs from the conserved cysteine through the conserved F or W. A D gene is named only where the DNA matches it firmly. Size tells how often a clone was seen (once, few, many) or the class of an expanded clone, and some rows leave it out.

>-|TRBV11-3|TRBJ2-4|-
TGTGCCAGCAGCTTTCAAGGGAGAATAGCCAAAAACATTCAGTACTTC
CASSFQGRIAKNIQYF
>-|TRBV29-1|TRBJ2-1|-
TGCAGCGGGTCGGACAGACAGACCTACAATGAGCAGTTCTTC
CSGSDRQTYNEQFF
>-|TRBV4-2|TRBJ2-7|once
TGTGCCAGCAGCCGAGCGATCGGGACTTCCTACGAGCAGTACTTC
CASSRAIGTSYEQYF
>TRBD1|TRBV18|TRBJ1-5|few
TGTGCCAGCTCGTCGGGACAGGGGGCCTCTCAGCCCCAGCATTTT
CASSSGQGASQPQHF
>-|TRBV29-1|TRBJ1-3|once
TGCAGCGCCGGGACTCCCCAATCTGGAAACACCATATATTTT
CSAGTPQSGNTIYF
>TRBD1|TRBV4-3|TRBJ1-1|once
TGCGCCAGCAGCCATGAGGGGGCGCGGAACACTGAAGCTTTCTTT
CASSHEGARNTEAFF
>-|TRBV5-1|TRBJ1-5|-
TGCGCCAGCAGCCTTCTGGGGGGGCAGCAGCCCCAGCATTTT
CASSLLGGQQPQHF
>TRBD1|TRBV29-1|TRBJ2-4|once
TGCAGCGTTTTACTCACAGGGGGTACGGAAAACATTCAGTACTTC
CSVLLTGGTENIQYF
>TRBD2|TRBV19|TRBJ2-5|-
TGTGCCAGTAGTATAGGCCGGACTAGCGGGGCAGAGACCCAGTACTTC
CASSIGRTSGAETQYF
>-|TRBV5-4|TRBJ2-6|-
TGTGCCAGCAGCGCTTGGAGGGGTTTTGGGGCCAACGTCCTGACTTTC
CASSAWRGFGANVLTF
>-|TRBV18|TRBJ2-7|few
TGTGCCAGCTCCCCAGGAGATGAGCAGTACTTC
CASSPGDEQYF
>-|TRBV6-2/TRBV6-3|TRBJ1-2|-
TGTGCCAGCAGTTATGAATTGGGTGGGGCCGGCTATGGCTACACCTTC
CASSYELGGAGYGYTF
>TRBD1|TRBV5-1|TRBJ2-7|-
TGCGCCAGCAGCACCTCCGGGACAGGGCCCTACGAGCAGTACTTC
CASSTSGTGPYEQYF
>-|TRBV25-1|TRBJ1-1|once
TGTGCCAGCAGTGATGGGGCTCTGGGCACTGAAGCTTTCTTT
CASSDGALGTEAFF
>-|TRBV10-3|TRBJ1-2|-
TGTGCCATCAGTGAGTCCGGCAGGGCCGAAAACTATGGCTACACCTTC
CAISESGRAENYGYTF
>-|TRBV27|TRBJ2-3|-
TGTGCCAGCAGTGCCACAGGGTCTTTTCGCACAGATACGCAGTATTTT
CASSATGSFRTDTQYF
>-|TRBV18|TRBJ2-7|-
TGTGCCAGCTCACCCACGGACACCTCCTACGAGCAGTACTTC
CASSPTDTSYEQYF
>-|TRBV2|TRBJ2-1|few
TGTGCCAGCAGTGAAGATGGGGGCCCCTACAATGAGCAGTTCTTC
CASSEDGGPYNEQFF
>TRBD2|TRBV7-2|TRBJ2-3|-
TGTGCCAGCAGTCCATATAGGGGGACTAGCGGCACAGATACGCAGTATTTT
CASSPYRGTSGTDTQYF
>TRBD1|TRBV2|TRBJ1-6|-
TGTGCCAGCAGGGGGGACAGCTATAATTCACCCCTCCACTTT
CASRGDSYNSPLHF
>TRBD1|TRBV5-1|TRBJ2-7|-
TGCGCCAGCAGCTCCCGGACAGGGCTTTACGAGCAGTACTTC
CASSSRTGLYEQYF
>TRBD1|TRBV7-2|TRBJ1-1|-
TGTGCCAGCAGCTTATTGGCAGGGGGGCCGAACACTGAAGCTTTCTTT
CASSLLAGGPNTEAFF
>-|TRBV30|TRBJ2-2|-
TGTGCCTGGACCCAGAACACCGGGGAGCTGTTTTTT
CAWTQNTGELFF
>-|TRBV2|TRBJ2-5|-
TGTGCCAGCAGTAGCGGGCAAGAGACCCAGTACTTC
CASSSGQETQYF
>-|TRBV19|TRBJ1-1|-
TGTGCCAGTAGTACCGGCGGGGGAAGGAGCACTGAAGCTTTCTTT
CASSTGGGRSTEAFF
>-|TRBV19|TRBJ2-7|once
TGTGCCAGTAGTATTTCGGCAGGGCCCTACGAGCAGTACTTC
CASSISAGPYEQYF
>TRBD1|TRBV5-5|TRBJ1-2|-
TGTGCCAGCAGCTCCGCACCAGGGGGCAACTATGGCTACACCTTC
CASSSAPGGNYGYTF
>-|TRBV18|TRBJ2-1|-
TGTGCCAGCTCCCACAAGGATGCGGGGGCTCTTTACAATGAGCAGTTCTTC
CASSHKDAGALYNEQFF
>TRBD1|TRBV24-1|TRBJ2-1|-
TGTGCCACCAGCGACAGGGACAGGTTGTACAATGAGCAGTTCTTC
CATSDRDRLYNEQFF
>-|TRBV4-3|TRBJ1-2|-
TGCGCCAGCAGCCCCGGCGGGGGATACTATGGCTACACCTTC
CASSPGGGYYGYTF
>-|TRBV7-3|TRBJ1-1|-
TGTGCCAGCAGTGACACAATGAACACTGAAGCTTTCTTT
CASSDTMNTEAFF
>TRBD1|TRBV6-5|TRBJ2-7|-
TGTGCCAGCAGTAGGGGACAGGGTACCTACGAGCAGTACTTC
CASSRGQGTYEQYF
>-|TRBV5-1|TRBJ2-1|-
TGCGCCAGCAGCTTGTTATACAATGAGCAGTTCTTC
CASSLLYNEQFF
>TRBD2|TRBV15|TRBJ2-1|-
TGTGCCACCAGCGGCGAGCGGGAGGCCTCCTACAATGAGCAGTTCTTC
CATSGEREASYNEQFF
>TRBD1|TRBV6-5|TRBJ1-2|-
TGTGCCAGCAGTTCCGGACAGGGCTATGGCTACACCTTC
CASSSGQGYGYTF